The source of this T cell receptor beta chain is a study of shared clonotypes between healthy human individuals. V lost 2 bases, J lost 6 bases, and 6 bases stayed unmatched. CDR1 is WSHSY and CDR2 is SAAADI in the germline V gene. The CDR3 extends over 15 amino acids. CD45RO-negative, CCR7-selected cells formed the naive CD8 fraction, which excluded terminally differentiated effector memory CD45RA+ cells. Assay: immunoSEQ multiplex PCR; the TCRdb copy retains only in-frame clones and omits some. This sample carries about 800,000 clones, about 97% of them seen once, and the ten largest clones take around 0.21%.

This clonotype was obtained from a man aged 25-45 years in good health. The specimen was naive CD8+ T cells sorted from blood. This chain uses TRBV10-2 with TRBJ2-3, with 9 bases lining up with TRBD1. CDR3 region: CASSERNRGQDTQYF. The CDR3 nucleotides read TGCGCCAGCAGTGAGCGTAACAGGGGGCAGGATACGCAGTATTTT.